The rows below give T cell receptor beta chains drawn from one sample of a study of blood T cell repertoires in COVID-19. Only in-frame clones appear in the TCRdb table, and some are missing; sequencing was by immunoSEQ multiplex PCR. The sample has around 150,000 clones; over 70% are singletons. Sequences were obtained from PBMCs or T cells enriched from blood (not recorded which). These receptors originate from a man between 65 and 85 years old who had been exposed to COVID-19. The CDR3 runs from the conserved cysteine through the conserved F or W. Each record gives: J gene, clone size, D gene, V gene, CDR3 protein, CDR3 DNA. D genes are given only for firm matches. Not all rows give a size; the values are once, few, many and, for expanded clones, a class.

j_gene: TRBJ1-5
abundance: -
d_gene: -
v_gene: TRBV30
CDR3aa: CAWSRGGISNQPQHF
CDR3nt: TGTGCCTGGAGTAGGGGGGGTATTAGCAATCAGCCCCAGCATTTT

j_gene: TRBJ1-2
abundance: -
d_gene: TRBD1
v_gene: TRBV29-1
CDR3aa: CSVATGQGAYGYTF
CDR3nt: TGCAGCGTCGCCACGGGACAGGGGGCCTATGGCTACACCTTC

j_gene: TRBJ1-3
abundance: once
d_gene: -
v_gene: TRBV7-2
CDR3aa: CASSPWTGNTIYF
CDR3nt: TGTGCCAGCAGTCCCTGGACAGGAAACACCATATATTTT

j_gene: TRBJ1-2
abundance: -
d_gene: -
v_gene: TRBV30
CDR3aa: CAWRTASNYGYTF
CDR3nt: TGTGCCTGGAGGACAGCTTCGAACTATGGCTACACCTTC

j_gene: TRBJ2-1
abundance: -
d_gene: TRBD2
v_gene: TRBV19
CDR3aa: CASSIYGRDKNEQFF
CDR3nt: TGTGCCAGTAGTATTTACGGGAGGGATAAGAATGAGCAGTTCTTC

j_gene: TRBJ2-7
abundance: -
d_gene: -
v_gene: TRBV14
CDR3aa: CASSQEKLPTYEQYF
CDR3nt: TGTGCCAGCAGCCAAGAGAAGCTTCCAACCTACGAGCAGTACTTC

j_gene: TRBJ2-4
abundance: -
d_gene: -
v_gene: TRBV19
CDR3aa: CASTRGDAKNIQYF
CDR3nt: TGTGCCAGTACTCGCGGGGACGCCAAAAACATTCAGTACTTC

j_gene: TRBJ1-3
abundance: -
d_gene: TRBD1
v_gene: TRBV10-2
CDR3aa: CASRDTGVVGNTIYF
CDR3nt: TGCGCCAGCAGGGATACAGGGGTAGTGGGAAACACCATATATTTT

j_gene: TRBJ1-6
abundance: -
d_gene: -
v_gene: TRBV15
CDR3aa: CATATGGQTVDPLHF
CDR3nt: TGTGCCACCGCCACTGGTGGACAGACCGTGGATCCCCTCCACTTT

j_gene: TRBJ2-5
abundance: once
d_gene: -
v_gene: TRBV5-1
CDR3aa: CASSLVGGKETQYF
CDR3nt: TGCGCCAGCAGCTTGGTGGGCGGGAAAGAGACCCAGTACTTC

j_gene: TRBJ1-2
abundance: -
d_gene: -
v_gene: TRBV24-1
CDR3aa: CATSRDQNYGYTF
CDR3nt: TGTGCCACCAGCAGGGATCAGAACTATGGCTACACCTTC

j_gene: TRBJ2-3
abundance: -
d_gene: TRBD2
v_gene: TRBV7-2
CDR3aa: CASKPLGGGDTQYF
CDR3nt: TGTGCCAGCAAACCCCTGGGGGGGGGAGATACGCAGTATTTT

j_gene: TRBJ2-3
abundance: -
d_gene: TRBD2
v_gene: TRBV6-2/TRBV6-3
CDR3aa: CASSVYGLAATDTQYF
CDR3nt: TGTGCCAGCAGCGTATACGGGCTAGCGGCTACAGATACGCAGTATTTT

j_gene: TRBJ1-5
abundance: -
d_gene: -
v_gene: TRBV5-6
CDR3aa: CASSLASGQPQHF
CDR3nt: TGTGCCAGCAGCTTGGCCTCGGGTCAGCCCCAGCATTTT

j_gene: TRBJ1-2
abundance: -
d_gene: -
v_gene: TRBV29-1
CDR3aa: CSVSTGQGYGYTF
CDR3nt: TGCAGCGTATCTACAGGGCAGGGTTATGGCTACACCTTC

j_gene: TRBJ1-4
abundance: -
d_gene: -
v_gene: TRBV4-1
CDR3aa: CASSRGPLEKLFF
CDR3nt: TGCGCCAGCAGCCGAGGGCCCCTTGAAAAACTGTTTTTT

j_gene: TRBJ2-1
abundance: -
d_gene: -
v_gene: TRBV28
CDR3aa: CASSLYSSYNEQFF
CDR3nt: TGTGCCAGCAGTTTATACAGTTCCTACAATGAGCAGTTCTTC

j_gene: TRBJ1-4
abundance: few
d_gene: TRBD1
v_gene: TRBV7-2
CDR3aa: CASSLAGTGRGEKLFF
CDR3nt: TGTGCCAGCAGCTTAGCCGGGACAGGGAGAGGAGAAAAACTGTTTTTT

j_gene: TRBJ2-7
abundance: -
d_gene: -
v_gene: TRBV18
CDR3aa: CASSPPQDYEQYF
CDR3nt: TGTGCCAGCTCACCACCACAGGACTACGAGCAGTACTTC

j_gene: TRBJ2-7
abundance: -
d_gene: -
v_gene: TRBV4-1
CDR3aa: CASSQATGSYEQYF
CDR3nt: TGCGCCAGCAGCCAAGCCACAGGGTCCTACGAGCAGTACTTC

j_gene: TRBJ2-7
abundance: -
d_gene: -
v_gene: TRBV10-3
CDR3aa: CAISEGGTVYEQYF
CDR3nt: TGTGCCATCAGTGAGGGGGGGACAGTCTACGAGCAGTACTTC

j_gene: TRBJ1-1
abundance: -
d_gene: -
v_gene: TRBV6-5
CDR3aa: CASSPPGRRGAEAFF
CDR3nt: TGTGCCAGCAGTCCGCCGGGACGGCGGGGGGCTGAAGCTTTCTTT

j_gene: TRBJ2-2
abundance: once
d_gene: TRBD1
v_gene: TRBV27
CDR3aa: CASRGDSLAGELFF
CDR3nt: TGTGCCAGCAGAGGGGACAGCCTTGCCGGGGAGCTGTTTTTT

j_gene: TRBJ1-1
abundance: few
d_gene: TRBD1
v_gene: TRBV7-9
CDR3aa: CASSGRTGAAEAFF
CDR3nt: TGTGCCAGCAGTGGCCGGACAGGGGCGGCTGAAGCTTTCTTT

j_gene: TRBJ2-7
abundance: -
d_gene: TRBD2
v_gene: TRBV6-5
CDR3aa: CASSQPTSGDYEQYF
CDR3nt: TGTGCCAGCAGTCAACCGACTAGCGGAGACTACGAGCAGTACTTC

j_gene: TRBJ1-1
abundance: once
d_gene: -
v_gene: TRBV11-2
CDR3aa: CASSLAQGNTEAFF
CDR3nt: TGTGCCAGCAGCTTAGCTCAGGGGAACACTGAAGCTTTCTTT

j_gene: TRBJ2-1
abundance: -
d_gene: TRBD2
v_gene: TRBV14
CDR3aa: CASSQPGERGANEQFF
CDR3nt: TGTGCCAGCAGCCAGCCAGGGGAGCGGGGGGCCAATGAGCAGTTCTTC

j_gene: TRBJ2-3
abundance: -
d_gene: -
v_gene: TRBV7-9
CDR3aa: CASSLSLGTDTQYF
CDR3nt: TGTGCCAGCAGCTTAAGCCTGGGCACAGATACGCAGTATTTT

j_gene: TRBJ2-7
abundance: -
d_gene: -
v_gene: TRBV19
CDR3aa: CASSIYAGYEQYF
CDR3nt: TGTGCCAGTAGTATCTACGCGGGGTACGAGCAGTACTTC

j_gene: TRBJ2-3
abundance: -
d_gene: TRBD2
v_gene: TRBV7-2
CDR3aa: CASSPGGGKNTQYF
CDR3nt: TGTGCCAGCAGCCCCGGGGGAGGGAAGAATACGCAGTATTTT

j_gene: TRBJ2-5
abundance: once
d_gene: -
v_gene: TRBV11-1
CDR3aa: CASSQGGPQETQYF
CDR3nt: TGTGCCAGCAGCCAGGGGGGACCCCAAGAGACCCAGTACTTC

j_gene: TRBJ1-1
abundance: -
d_gene: TRBD1
v_gene: TRBV2
CDR3aa: CASSASGTDVDMNTEAFF
CDR3nt: TGTGCCAGCAGTGCGTCTGGGACAGATGTTGACATGAACACTGAAGCTTTCTTT

j_gene: TRBJ1-2
abundance: -
d_gene: -
v_gene: TRBV10-3
CDR3aa: CAIRDFQRGYTF
CDR3nt: TGTGCCATCAGGGACTTCCAAAGGGGCTACACCTTC

j_gene: TRBJ2-6
abundance: once
d_gene: TRBD2
v_gene: TRBV4-1
CDR3aa: CASSRGLAGGSGANVLTF
CDR3nt: TGCGCCAGCAGCCGGGGACTAGCGGGAGGGTCTGGGGCCAACGTCCTGACTTTC

j_gene: TRBJ1-2
abundance: -
d_gene: TRBD1
v_gene: TRBV5-4
CDR3aa: CASSLETGYGYTF
CDR3nt: TGTGCCAGCAGCTTGGAGACAGGGTACGGCTACACCTTC

j_gene: TRBJ1-5
abundance: -
d_gene: -
v_gene: TRBV4-2
CDR3aa: CASANRANSNQPQHF
CDR3nt: TGTGCCAGCGCCAACAGGGCCAATAGCAATCAGCCCCAGCATTTT

j_gene: TRBJ2-1
abundance: -
d_gene: -
v_gene: TRBV11-2
CDR3aa: CASSLRADPSYNEQFF
CDR3nt: TGTGCCAGCAGCCTCCGAGCGGATCCGTCTTACAATGAGCAGTTCTTC

j_gene: TRBJ2-1
abundance: -
d_gene: TRBD2
v_gene: TRBV5-1
CDR3aa: CASSSRLAGGLNEQFF
CDR3nt: TGCGCCAGCAGCTCTAGACTAGCGGGAGGGTTAAATGAGCAGTTCTTC

j_gene: TRBJ1-1
abundance: once
d_gene: -
v_gene: TRBV10-1
CDR3aa: CASRQTGNTEAFF
CDR3nt: TGCGCCAGCAGGCAAACAGGAAACACTGAAGCTTTCTTT

j_gene: TRBJ2-7
abundance: -
d_gene: TRBD2
v_gene: TRBV10-3
CDR3aa: CAISSLRGLAAEQYF
CDR3nt: TGTGCCATCAGTTCCCTTCGGGGACTAGCGGCCGAGCAGTACTTC

j_gene: TRBJ2-5
abundance: -
d_gene: -
v_gene: TRBV7-2
CDR3aa: CASSLVSQKETQYF
CDR3nt: TGTGCCAGCAGCTTAGTCTCCCAGAAAGAGACCCAGTACTTC

j_gene: TRBJ2-5
abundance: once
d_gene: TRBD2
v_gene: TRBV15
CDR3aa: CATSRGEWEREIETQYF
CDR3nt: TGTGCCACCAGCAGAGGGGAGTGGGAGCGGGAGATTGAGACCCAGTACTTC

j_gene: TRBJ1-2
abundance: -
d_gene: TRBD1
v_gene: TRBV5-6
CDR3aa: CASTRRTGGPYGYTF
CDR3nt: TGTGCCAGCACCAGAAGGACAGGGGGTCCTTATGGCTACACCTTC

j_gene: TRBJ1-2
abundance: -
d_gene: -
v_gene: TRBV28
CDR3aa: CASSSLDGYTF
CDR3nt: TGTGCCAGCAGTTCTCTAGATGGCTACACCTTC

j_gene: TRBJ1-1
abundance: -
d_gene: TRBD1
v_gene: TRBV5-1
CDR3aa: CASRGTVDAEAFF
CDR3nt: TGCGCCAGCAGAGGGACAGTCGACGCTGAAGCTTTCTTT

j_gene: TRBJ1-2
abundance: -
d_gene: -
v_gene: TRBV11-2
CDR3aa: CASSATGNYGYTF
CDR3nt: TGTGCCAGCAGCGCGACGGGGAACTATGGCTACACCTTC

j_gene: TRBJ2-5
abundance: -
d_gene: -
v_gene: TRBV5-4
CDR3aa: CASSFPTEETQYF
CDR3nt: TGTGCCAGCAGCTTCCCGACAGAAGAGACCCAGTACTTC

j_gene: TRBJ2-5
abundance: -
d_gene: TRBD1
v_gene: TRBV5-5
CDR3aa: CASSSLTGTQETQYF
CDR3nt: TGTGCCAGCAGCTCGCTGACAGGGACGCAAGAGACCCAGTACTTC

j_gene: TRBJ2-7
abundance: -
d_gene: -
v_gene: TRBV4-2
CDR3aa: CASSPTGDSTYEQYF
CDR3nt: TGTGCCAGCAGCCCGACAGGTGACAGCACCTACGAGCAGTACTTC

j_gene: TRBJ2-7
abundance: -
d_gene: -
v_gene: TRBV4-3
CDR3aa: CASSQGGAELSYEQYF
CDR3nt: TGCGCCAGCAGCCAAGGAGGAGCAGAACTGTCCTACGAGCAGTACTTC

j_gene: TRBJ1-1
abundance: -
d_gene: TRBD1
v_gene: TRBV7-2
CDR3aa: CASSRTPGQSPPFF
CDR3nt: TGTGCCAGCAGCCGGACCCCGGGACAGTCCCCTCCTTTCTTT

j_gene: TRBJ2-2
abundance: -
d_gene: -
v_gene: TRBV5-4
CDR3aa: CASSKEGGNTGELFF
CDR3nt: TGTGCCAGCAGCAAGGAGGGAGGTAACACCGGGGAGCTGTTTTTT

j_gene: TRBJ2-7
abundance: -
d_gene: TRBD1
v_gene: TRBV6-2/TRBV6-3
CDR3aa: CASSPRTGVPYEQYF
CDR3nt: TGTGCCAGCAGTCCGAGGACAGGCGTCCCCTACGAGCAGTACTTC

j_gene: TRBJ2-3
abundance: -
d_gene: -
v_gene: TRBV5-4
CDR3aa: CASSPGGLGDTQYF
CDR3nt: TGTGCCAGCAGCCCCGGGGGTTTAGGAGATACGCAGTATTTT